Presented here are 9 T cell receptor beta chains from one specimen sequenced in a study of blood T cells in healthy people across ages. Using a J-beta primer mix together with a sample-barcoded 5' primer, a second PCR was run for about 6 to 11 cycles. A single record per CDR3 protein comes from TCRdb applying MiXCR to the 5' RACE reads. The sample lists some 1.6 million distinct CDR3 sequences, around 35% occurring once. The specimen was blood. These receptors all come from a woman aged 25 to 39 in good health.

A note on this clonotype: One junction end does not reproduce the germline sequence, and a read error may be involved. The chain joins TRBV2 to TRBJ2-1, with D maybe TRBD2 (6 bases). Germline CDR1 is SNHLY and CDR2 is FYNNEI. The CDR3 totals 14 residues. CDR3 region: CAGSEMAGYNEQFF. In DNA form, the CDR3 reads TGTGCCGGCAGTGAGATGGCGGGGTACAATGAGCAGTTCTTC.

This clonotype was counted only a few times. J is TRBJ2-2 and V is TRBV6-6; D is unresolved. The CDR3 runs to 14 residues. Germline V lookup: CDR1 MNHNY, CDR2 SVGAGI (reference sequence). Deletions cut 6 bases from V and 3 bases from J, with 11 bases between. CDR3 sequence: CASRPDTYTGELFF. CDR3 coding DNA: TGTGCCAGCAGACCAGACACTTACACCGGGGAGCTGTTTTTT.

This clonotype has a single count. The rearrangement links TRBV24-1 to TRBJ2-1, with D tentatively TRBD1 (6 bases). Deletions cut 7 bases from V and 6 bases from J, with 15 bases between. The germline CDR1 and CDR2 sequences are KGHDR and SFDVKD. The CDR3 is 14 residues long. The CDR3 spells CATSTQGSSNEQFF. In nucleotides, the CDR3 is TGTGCCACCAGCACCCAGGGGTCTAGCAATGAGCAGTTCTTC.

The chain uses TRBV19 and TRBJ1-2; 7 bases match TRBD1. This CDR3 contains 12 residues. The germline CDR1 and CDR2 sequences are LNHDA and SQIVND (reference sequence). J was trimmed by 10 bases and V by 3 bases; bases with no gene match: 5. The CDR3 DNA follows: TGTGCCAGTAGTATGCATGGACAGGACTACACCTTC. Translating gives CASSMHGQDYTF.

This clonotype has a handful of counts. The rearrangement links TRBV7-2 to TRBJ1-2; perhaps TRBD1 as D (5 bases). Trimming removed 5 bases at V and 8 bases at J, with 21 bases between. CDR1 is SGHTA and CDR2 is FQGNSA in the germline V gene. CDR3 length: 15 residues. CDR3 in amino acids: CASSPWGDAGIGYTF. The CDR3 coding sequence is TGTGCCAGCAGCCCCTGGGGGGACGCTGGGATCGGCTACACCTTC.

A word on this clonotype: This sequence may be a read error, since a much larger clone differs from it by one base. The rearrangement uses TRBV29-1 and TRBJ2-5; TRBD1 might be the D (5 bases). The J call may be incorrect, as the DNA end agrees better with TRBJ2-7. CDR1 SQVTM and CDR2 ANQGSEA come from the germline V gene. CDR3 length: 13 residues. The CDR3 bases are TGCAGCGTTGCGAGACAGTACTCCTACGAGCAGTACTTC. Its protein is CSVARQYSYEQYF.

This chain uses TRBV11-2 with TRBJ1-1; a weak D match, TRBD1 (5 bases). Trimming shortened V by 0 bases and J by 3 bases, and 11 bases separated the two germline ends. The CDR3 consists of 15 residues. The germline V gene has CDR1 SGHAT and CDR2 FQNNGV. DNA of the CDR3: TGTGCCAGCAGCTTAGAGGGACTAGAGCACACTGAAGCTTTCTTT. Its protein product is CASSLEGLEHTEAFF.

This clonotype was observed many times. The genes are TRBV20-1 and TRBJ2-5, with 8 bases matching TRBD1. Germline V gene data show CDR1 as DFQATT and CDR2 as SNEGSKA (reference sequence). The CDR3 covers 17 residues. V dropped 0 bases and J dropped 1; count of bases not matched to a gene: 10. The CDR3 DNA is TGCAGTGCTAGAGATACTTTTACCGGGACAGGCCAAGAGACCCAGTACTTC. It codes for CSARDTFTGTGQETQYF.

The CDR3 sequence is CASSLWAGGPSEQFF. For the CDR3, the DNA is TGTGCCAGCAGCTTATGGGCGGGAGGGCCTAGTGAGCAGTTCTTC. The chain combines TRBV7-8 with TRBJ2-1; TRBD2 matches at 9 bases. CDR1 is SGHVS and CDR2 is FQNEAQ in the germline V gene. V shed 2 bases and J 9 bases; nucleotides not matched to a gene: 8. This CDR3 comprises 15 residues.